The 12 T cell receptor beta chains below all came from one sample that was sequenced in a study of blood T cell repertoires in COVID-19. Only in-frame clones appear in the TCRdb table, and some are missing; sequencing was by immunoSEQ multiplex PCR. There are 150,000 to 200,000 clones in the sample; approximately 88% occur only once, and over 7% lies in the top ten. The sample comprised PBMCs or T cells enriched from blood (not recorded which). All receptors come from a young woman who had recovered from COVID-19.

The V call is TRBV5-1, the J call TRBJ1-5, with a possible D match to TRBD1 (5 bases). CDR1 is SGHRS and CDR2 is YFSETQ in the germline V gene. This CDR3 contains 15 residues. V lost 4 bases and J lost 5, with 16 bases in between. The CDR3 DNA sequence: TGCGCCAGCAGCCTTCGGGGGGAAGCTCATCAGCCCCAGCATTTT. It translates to CASSLRGEAHQPQHF.

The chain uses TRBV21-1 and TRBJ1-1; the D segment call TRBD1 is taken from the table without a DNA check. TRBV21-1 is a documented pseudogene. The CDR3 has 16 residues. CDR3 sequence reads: CASSKGRGGRNTEAFF. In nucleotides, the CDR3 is TGTGCCAGCAGCAAAGGGAGAGGGGGCCGGAACACTGAAGCTTTCTTT.

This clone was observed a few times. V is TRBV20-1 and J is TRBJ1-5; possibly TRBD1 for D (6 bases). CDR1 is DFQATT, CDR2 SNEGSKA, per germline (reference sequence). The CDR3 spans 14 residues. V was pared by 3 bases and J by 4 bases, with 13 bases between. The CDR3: CSASSTGGNQPQHF. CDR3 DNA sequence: TGCAGTGCTAGTTCGACAGGTGGAAATCAGCCCCAGCATTTT.

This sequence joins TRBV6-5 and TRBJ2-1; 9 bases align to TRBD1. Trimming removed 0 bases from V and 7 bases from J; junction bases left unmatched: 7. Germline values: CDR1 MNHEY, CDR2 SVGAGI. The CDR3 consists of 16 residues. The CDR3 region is CASSYSVQTGGNEQFF. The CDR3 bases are TGTGCCAGCAGTTACTCGGTCCAGACAGGGGGGAATGAGCAGTTCTTC.

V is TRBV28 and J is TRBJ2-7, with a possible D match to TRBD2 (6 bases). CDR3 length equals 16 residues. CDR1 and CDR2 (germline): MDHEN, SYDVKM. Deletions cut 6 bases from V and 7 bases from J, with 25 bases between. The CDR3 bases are TGTGCCAGCAGACTCTTAGGCGGGGTCTCCCGAAGGGAGCAGTACTTC. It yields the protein CASRLLGGVSRREQYF.

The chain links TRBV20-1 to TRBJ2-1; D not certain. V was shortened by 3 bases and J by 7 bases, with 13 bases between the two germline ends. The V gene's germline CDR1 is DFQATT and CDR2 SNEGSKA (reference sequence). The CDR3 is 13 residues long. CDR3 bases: TGCAGTGCTAGTGTTTCCGGAGTGAATGAGCAGTTCTTC. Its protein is CSASVSGVNEQFF.

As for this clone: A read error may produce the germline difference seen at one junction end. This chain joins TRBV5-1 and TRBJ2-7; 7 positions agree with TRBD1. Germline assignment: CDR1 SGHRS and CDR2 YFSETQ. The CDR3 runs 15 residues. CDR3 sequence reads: CASGLNWDSTYEQYF. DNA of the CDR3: TGCGCCAGCGGCTTAAACTGGGACAGCACCTACGAGCAGTACTTC. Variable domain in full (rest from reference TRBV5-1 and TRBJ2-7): KAGVTQTPRYLIKTRGQQVTLSCSPISGHRSVSWYQQTPGQGLQFLFEYFSETQRNKGNFPGRFSGRQFSNSRSEMNVSTLELGDSALYLCASGLNWDSTYEQYFGPGTRLTVT.

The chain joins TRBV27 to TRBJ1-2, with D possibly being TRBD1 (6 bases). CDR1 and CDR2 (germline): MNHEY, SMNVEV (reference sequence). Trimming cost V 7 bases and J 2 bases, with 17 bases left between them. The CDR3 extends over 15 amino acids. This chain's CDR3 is CASKTAGTPNYGYTF. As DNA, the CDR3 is TGTGCCAGCAAAACCGCCGGGACACCAAACTATGGCTACACCTTC.

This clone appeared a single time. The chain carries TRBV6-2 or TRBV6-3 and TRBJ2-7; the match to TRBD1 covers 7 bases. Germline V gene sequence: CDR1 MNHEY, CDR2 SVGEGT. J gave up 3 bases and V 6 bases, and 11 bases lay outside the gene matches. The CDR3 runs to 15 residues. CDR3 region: CASSPSPGTDYEQYF. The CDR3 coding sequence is TGTGCCAGCAGCCCCTCGCCGGGGACAGACTACGAGCAGTACTTC.

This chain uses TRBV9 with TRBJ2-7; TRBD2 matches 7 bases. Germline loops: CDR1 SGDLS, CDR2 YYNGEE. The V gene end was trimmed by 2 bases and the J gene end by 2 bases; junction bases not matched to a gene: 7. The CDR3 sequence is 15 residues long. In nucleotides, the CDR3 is TGTGCCAGCAGCGTCAGCGGGGCGAGCCCCTACGAGCAGTACTTC. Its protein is CASSVSGASPYEQYF.

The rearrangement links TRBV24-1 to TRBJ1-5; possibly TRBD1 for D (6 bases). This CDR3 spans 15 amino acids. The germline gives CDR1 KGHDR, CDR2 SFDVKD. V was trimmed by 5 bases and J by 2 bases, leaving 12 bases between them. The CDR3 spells CATSAAGAGNQPQHF. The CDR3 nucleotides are TGTGCCACCAGTGCGGCAGGGGCGGGCAATCAGCCCCAGCATTTT.

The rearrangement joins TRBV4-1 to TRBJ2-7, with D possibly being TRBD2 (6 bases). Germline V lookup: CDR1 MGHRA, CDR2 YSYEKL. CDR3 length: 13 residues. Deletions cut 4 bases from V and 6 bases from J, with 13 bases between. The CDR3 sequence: CASSPWAGTEQYF. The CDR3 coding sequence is TGCGCCAGCAGCCCGTGGGCGGGAACCGAGCAGTACTTC.